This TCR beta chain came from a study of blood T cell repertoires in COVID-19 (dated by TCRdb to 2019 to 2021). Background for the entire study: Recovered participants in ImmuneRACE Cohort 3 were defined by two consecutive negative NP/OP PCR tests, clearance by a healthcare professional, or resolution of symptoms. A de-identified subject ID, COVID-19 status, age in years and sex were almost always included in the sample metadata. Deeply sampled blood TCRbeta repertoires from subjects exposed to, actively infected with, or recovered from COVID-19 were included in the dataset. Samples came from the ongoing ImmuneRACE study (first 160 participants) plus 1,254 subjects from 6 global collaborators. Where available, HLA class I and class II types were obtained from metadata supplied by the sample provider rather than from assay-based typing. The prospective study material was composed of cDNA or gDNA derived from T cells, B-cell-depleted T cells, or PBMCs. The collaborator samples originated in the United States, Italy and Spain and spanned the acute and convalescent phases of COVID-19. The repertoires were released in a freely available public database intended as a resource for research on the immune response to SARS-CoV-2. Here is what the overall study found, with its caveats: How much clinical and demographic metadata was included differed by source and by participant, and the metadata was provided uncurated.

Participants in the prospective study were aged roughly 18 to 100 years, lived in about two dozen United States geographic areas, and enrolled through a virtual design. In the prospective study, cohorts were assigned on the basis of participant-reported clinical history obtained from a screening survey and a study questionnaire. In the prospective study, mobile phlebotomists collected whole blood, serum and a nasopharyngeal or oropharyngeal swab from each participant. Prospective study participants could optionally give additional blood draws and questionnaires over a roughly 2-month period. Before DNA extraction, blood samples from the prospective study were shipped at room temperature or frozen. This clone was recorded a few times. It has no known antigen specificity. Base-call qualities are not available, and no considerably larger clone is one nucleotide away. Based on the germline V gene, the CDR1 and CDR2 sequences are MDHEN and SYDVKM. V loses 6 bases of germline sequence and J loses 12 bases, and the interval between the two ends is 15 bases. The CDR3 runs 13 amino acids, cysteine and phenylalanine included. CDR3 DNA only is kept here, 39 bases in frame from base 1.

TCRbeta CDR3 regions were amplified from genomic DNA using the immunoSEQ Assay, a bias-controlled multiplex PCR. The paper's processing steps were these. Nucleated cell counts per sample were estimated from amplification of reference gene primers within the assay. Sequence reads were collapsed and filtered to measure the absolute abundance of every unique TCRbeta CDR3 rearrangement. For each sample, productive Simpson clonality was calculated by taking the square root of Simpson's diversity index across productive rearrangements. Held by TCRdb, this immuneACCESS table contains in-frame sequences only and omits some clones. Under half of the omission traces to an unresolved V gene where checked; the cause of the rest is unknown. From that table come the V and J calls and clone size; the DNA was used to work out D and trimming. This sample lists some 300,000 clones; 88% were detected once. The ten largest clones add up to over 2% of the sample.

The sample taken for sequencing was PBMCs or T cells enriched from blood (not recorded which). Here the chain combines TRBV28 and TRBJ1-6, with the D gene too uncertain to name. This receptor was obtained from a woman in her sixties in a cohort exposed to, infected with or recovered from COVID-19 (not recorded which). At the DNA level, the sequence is TGTGCCAGCAGCACCCCCGTCGGGGAACCCCTCCACTTT. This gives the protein CASSTPVGEPLHF. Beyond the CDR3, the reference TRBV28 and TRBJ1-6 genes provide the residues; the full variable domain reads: DVKVTQSSRYLVKRTGEKVFLECVQDMDHENMFWYRQDPGLGLRLIYFSYDVKMKEKGDIPEGYSVSREKKERFSLILESASTNQTSMYLCASSTPVGEPLHFGNGTRLTVT.